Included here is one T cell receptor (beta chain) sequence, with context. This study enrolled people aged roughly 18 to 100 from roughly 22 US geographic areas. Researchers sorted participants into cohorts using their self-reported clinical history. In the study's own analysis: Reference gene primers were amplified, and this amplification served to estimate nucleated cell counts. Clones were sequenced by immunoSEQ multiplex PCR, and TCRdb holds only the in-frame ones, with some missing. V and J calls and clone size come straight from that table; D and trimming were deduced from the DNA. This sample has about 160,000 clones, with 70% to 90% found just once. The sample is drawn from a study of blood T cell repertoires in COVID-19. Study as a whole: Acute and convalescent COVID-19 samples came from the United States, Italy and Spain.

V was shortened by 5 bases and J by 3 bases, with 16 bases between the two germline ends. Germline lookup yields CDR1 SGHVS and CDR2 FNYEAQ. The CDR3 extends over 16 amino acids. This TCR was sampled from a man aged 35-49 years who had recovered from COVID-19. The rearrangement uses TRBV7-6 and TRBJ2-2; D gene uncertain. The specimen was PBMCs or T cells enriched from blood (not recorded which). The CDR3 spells CASSPVVNADTGELFF. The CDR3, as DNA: TGTGCCAGCAGCCCCGTGGTTAACGCGGACACCGGGGAGCTGTTTTTT.